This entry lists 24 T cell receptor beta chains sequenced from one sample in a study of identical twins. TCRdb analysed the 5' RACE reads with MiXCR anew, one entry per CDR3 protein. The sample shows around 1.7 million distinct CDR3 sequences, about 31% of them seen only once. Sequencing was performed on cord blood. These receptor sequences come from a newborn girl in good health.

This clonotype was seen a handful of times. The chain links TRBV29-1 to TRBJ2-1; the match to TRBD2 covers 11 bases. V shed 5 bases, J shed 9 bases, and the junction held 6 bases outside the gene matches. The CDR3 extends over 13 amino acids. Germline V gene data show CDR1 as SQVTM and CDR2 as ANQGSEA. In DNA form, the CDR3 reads TGCAGCGTTACTAGCGGGAGTTCGGGTGAGCAGTTCTTC. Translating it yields CSVTSGSSGEQFF.

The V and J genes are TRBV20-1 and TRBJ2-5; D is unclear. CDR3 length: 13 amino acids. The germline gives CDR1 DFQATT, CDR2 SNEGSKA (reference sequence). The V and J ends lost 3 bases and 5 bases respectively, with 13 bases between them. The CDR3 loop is CSASLGAKETQYF. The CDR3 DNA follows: TGCAGTGCTAGCCTAGGTGCGAAGGAGACCCAGTACTTC.

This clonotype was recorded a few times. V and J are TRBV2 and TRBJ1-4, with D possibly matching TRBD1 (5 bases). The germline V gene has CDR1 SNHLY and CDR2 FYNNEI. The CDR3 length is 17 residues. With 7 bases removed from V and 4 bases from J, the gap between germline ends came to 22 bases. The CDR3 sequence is CASTPSFGPGHNEKLFF. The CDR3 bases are TGTGCCAGCACCCCGTCTTTTGGTCCAGGACATAATGAAAAACTGTTTTTT.

CDR3 in DNA: TGCAGTGCGTTAGCGGGGGGGGCTGGAGAGACCCAGTACTTC. This encodes CSALAGGAGETQYF. The genes are TRBV20-1 and TRBJ2-5; 11 bases agree with TRBD2. Germline assignment: CDR1 DFQATT and CDR2 SNEGSKA (reference sequence). The length of the CDR3 is 14 residues. The V segment lost 6 bases and the J segment 4 bases; nucleotides outside the gene matches: 7.

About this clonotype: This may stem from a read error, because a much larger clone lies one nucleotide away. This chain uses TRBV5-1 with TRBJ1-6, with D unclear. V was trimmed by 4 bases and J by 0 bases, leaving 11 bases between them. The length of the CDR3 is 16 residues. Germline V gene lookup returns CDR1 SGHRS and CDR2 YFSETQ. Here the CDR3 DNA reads TGCGCCAGCAGCGTCGGACGGAGCTCCTATAATTCACCCCTCCACTTT. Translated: CASSVGRSSYNSPLHF. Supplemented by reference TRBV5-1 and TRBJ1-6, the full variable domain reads KAGVTQTPRYLIKTRGQQVTLSCSPISGHRSVSWYQQTPGQGLQFLFEYFSETQRNKGNFPGRFSGRQFSNSRSEMNVSTLELGDSALYLCASSVGRSSYNSPLHFGNGTRLTVT.

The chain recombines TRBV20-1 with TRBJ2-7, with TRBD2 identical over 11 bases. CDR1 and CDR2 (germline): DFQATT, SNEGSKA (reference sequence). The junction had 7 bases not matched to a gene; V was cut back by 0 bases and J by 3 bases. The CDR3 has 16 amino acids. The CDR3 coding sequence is TGCAGTGCTAGAGATGGACTAGCGGGTGTAAACTACGAGCAGTACTTC. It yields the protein CSARDGLAGVNYEQYF.

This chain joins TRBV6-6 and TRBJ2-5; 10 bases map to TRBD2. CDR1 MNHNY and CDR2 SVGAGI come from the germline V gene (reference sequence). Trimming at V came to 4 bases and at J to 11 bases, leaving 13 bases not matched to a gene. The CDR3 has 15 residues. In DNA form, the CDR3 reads TGTGCCAGCAGTTTAGAAGCGGGAGGGTACAATGAGCAGTACTTC. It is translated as CASSLEAGGYNEQYF.

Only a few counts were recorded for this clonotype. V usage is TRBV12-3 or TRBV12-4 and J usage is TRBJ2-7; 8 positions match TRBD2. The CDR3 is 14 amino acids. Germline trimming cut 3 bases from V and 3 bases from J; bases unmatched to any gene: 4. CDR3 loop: CASSLDTSGYEQYF. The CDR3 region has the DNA TGTGCCAGCAGTTTGGATACTAGCGGCTACGAGCAGTACTTC.

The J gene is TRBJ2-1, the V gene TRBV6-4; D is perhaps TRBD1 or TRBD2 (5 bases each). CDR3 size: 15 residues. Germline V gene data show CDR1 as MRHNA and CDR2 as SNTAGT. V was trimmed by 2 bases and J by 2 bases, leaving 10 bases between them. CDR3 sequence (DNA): TGTGCCAGCAGTGACGGGGCTAGCCCCTACAATGAGCAGTTCTTC. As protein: CASSDGASPYNEQFF.

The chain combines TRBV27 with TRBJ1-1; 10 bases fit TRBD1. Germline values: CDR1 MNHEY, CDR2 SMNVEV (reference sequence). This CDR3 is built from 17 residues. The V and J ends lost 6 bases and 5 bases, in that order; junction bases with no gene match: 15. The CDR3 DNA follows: TGTGCCAGCAGGCACCCCCGGGACAGGGGAAGAGGGACTGAAGCTTTCTTT. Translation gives CASRHPRDRGRGTEAFF.

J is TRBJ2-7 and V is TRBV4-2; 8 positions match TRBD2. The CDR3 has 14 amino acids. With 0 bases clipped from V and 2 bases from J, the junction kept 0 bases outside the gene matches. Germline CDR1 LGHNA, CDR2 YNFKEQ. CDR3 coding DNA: TGTGCCAGCAGCCAAGAGCGGGGGGCCTACGAGCAGTACTTC. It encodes CASSQERGAYEQYF.

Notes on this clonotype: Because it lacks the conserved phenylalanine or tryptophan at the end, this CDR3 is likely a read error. The CDR3, as DNA: TGTGCCAGCAGCGTCGGCTTTCTCCGGGACGAGCAGTACTTA. It translates to CASSVGFLRDEQYL. The chain links TRBV9 to TRBJ2-7; D is unresolved. CDR3 size: 14 residues. The germline V gene encodes CDR1 SGDLS and CDR2 YYNGEE. V dropped 2 bases and J dropped 5 bases, with 14 bases sitting between them.

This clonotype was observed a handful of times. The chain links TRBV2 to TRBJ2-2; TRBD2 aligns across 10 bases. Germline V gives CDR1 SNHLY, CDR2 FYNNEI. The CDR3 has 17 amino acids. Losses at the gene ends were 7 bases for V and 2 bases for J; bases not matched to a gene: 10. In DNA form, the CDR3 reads TGTGCCAGCAAGAGGGGGAGGACTAGCGGAAACACCGGGGAGCTGTTTTTT. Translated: CASKRGRTSGNTGELFF. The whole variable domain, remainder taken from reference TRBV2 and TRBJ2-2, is EPEVTQTPSHQVTQMGQEVILRCVPISNHLYFYWYRQILGQKVEFLVSFYNNEISEKSEIFDDQFSVERPDGSNFTLKIRSTKLEDSAMYFCASKRGRTSGNTGELFFGEGSRLTVL.

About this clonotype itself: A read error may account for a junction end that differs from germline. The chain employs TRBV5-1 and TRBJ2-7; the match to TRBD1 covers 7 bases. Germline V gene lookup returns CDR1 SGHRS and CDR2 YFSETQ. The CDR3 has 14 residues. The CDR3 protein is CASSRDSSSYGQYF. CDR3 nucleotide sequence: TGCGCCAGCAGCAGGGACAGTTCCTCCTACGGGCAGTACTTC. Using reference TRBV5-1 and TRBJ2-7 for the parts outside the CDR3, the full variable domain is KAGVTQTPRYLIKTRGQQVTLSCSPISGHRSVSWYQQTPGQGLQFLFEYFSETQRNKGNFPGRFSGRQFSNSRSEMNVSTLELGDSALYLCASSRDSSSYGQYFGPGTRLTVT.

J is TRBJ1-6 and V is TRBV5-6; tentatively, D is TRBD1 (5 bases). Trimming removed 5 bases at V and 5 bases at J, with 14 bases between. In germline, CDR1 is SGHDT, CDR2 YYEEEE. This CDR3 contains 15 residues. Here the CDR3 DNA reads TGTGCCAGCAGTTTGAGGGGCTATGATAATTCACCCCTCCACTTT. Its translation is CASSLRGYDNSPLHF.

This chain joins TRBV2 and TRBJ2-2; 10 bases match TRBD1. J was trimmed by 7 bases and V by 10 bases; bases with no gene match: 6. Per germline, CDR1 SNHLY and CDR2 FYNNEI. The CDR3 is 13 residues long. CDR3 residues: CAIYRDRGGELFF. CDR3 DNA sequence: TGTGCCATTTACCGGGACAGGGGCGGGGAGCTGTTTTTT.

The CDR3 reads CASSLQGGDNSPLHF. CDR3 in DNA: TGCGCCAGCAGCCTACAGGGAGGAGATAATTCACCCCTCCACTTT. The J gene is TRBJ1-6, the V gene TRBV5-1, with D possibly TRBD1 on 6 matching bases. Trimming stripped 4 bases from V and 5 bases from J, with 13 bases between. CDR3 size: 15 residues. Germline assignment: CDR1 SGHRS and CDR2 YFSETQ.

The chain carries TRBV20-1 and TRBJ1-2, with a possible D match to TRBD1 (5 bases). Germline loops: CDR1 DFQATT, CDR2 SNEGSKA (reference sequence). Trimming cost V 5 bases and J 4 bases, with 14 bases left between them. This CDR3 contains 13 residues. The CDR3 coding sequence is TGCAGTGCTGGGAAGGGGAACGGCTATGGCTACACCTTC. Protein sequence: CSAGKGNGYGYTF.

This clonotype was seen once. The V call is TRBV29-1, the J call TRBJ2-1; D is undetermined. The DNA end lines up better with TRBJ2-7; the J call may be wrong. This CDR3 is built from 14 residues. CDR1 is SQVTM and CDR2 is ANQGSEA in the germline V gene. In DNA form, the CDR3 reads TGCAGCGTTGTAGGGCGGTGGAGCTACAATGAGCAGTACTTC. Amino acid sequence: CSVVGRWSYNEQYF.

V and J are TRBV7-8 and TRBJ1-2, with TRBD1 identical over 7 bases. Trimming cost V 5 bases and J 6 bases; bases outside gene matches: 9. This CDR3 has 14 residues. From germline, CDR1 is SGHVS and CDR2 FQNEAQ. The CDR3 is CASSRPTGRNGYTF. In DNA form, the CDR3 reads TGTGCCAGCAGCAGACCGACAGGGAGGAATGGCTACACCTTC.

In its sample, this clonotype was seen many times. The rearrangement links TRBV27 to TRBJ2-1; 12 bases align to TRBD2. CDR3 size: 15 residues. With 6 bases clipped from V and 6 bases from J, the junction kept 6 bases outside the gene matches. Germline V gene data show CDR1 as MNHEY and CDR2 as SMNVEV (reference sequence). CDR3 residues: CASSPTSGSGNEQFF. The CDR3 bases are TGTGCCAGCAGCCCGACTAGCGGGAGTGGCAATGAGCAGTTCTTC.

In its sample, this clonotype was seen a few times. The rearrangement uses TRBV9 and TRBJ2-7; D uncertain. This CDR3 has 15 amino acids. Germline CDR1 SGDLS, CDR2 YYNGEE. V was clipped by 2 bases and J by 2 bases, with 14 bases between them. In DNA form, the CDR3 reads TGTGCCAGCAGCGTGGGGTCCCCGATAACCTACGAGCAGTACTTC. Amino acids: CASSVGSPITYEQYF.

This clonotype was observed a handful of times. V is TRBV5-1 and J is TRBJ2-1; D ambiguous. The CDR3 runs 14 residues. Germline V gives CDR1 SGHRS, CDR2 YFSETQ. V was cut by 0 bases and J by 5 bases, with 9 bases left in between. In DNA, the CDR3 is TGCGCCAGCAGCTTGGGGAATACTAACAATGAGCAGTTCTTC. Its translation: CASSLGNTNNEQFF.

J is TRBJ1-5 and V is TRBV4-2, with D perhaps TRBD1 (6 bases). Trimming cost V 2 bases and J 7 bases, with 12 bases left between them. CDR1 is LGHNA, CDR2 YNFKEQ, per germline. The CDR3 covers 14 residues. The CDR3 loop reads CASSQHRVGQPQHF. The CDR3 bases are TGTGCCAGCAGCCAACACAGGGTAGGGCAGCCCCAGCATTTT.